This TCR beta chain came from a study of T cell responses to AZD1222 COVID-19 vaccine (dated by TCRdb to the early 2020s). The study in broad terms: A total of 233 trial participants underwent TCR sequencing, of whom roughly 210 received two doses of AZD1222 and about 25 received two doses of the MenACWY control vaccine. Enrollment into the trials was organized by age into subgroups of 18-55, 56-69 and 70-plus years, and those subgroups contained around 150, 28 and 57 TCR-sequenced participants, respectively.

Summary of the overall study and its limitations: Most participants were white British and females outnumbered males, and the authors suggested that clonal diversity may have been underestimated. Vaccine-associated CD4 TCRs spanned the whole spike protein, with dominant responses in regions 160-218 and 743-854. Only a handful of AZD1222 recipients were SARS-CoV-2 seropositive at baseline, limiting conclusions about previously exposed vaccinees. After two AZD1222 doses, both the breadth and the depth of spike-specific TCRs were significantly higher than at day 0 and than in MenACWY recipients. No day 14 peak-response samples were available, so repertoires were characterized only after the peak T cell response. In the small 56-69-year group, the increase in depth fell short of significance, most likely because of low power. Epitopes outside the regions mutated in the B.1.351 and B.1.1.7 variants were reportedly recognized by nearly half of the unique spike-specific TCRs.

V loses 8 bases, J loses 0 bases, and the germline ends lie 16 bases apart. The CDR3 holds 15 amino acids from the cysteine to the phenylalanine. The CDR3 DNA has 45 bases and is translated from base 1. The germline V gene sets CDR1 to SGHVS and CDR2 to FQNEAQ. The time point label, read with the paper, signifies: about 28 days (+/-7) after the second vaccine dose. Because spike-specific TCR depth and breadth did not differ between the two schedules, AZD1222 recipients who got a second dose at roughly 4 weeks were pooled with those who got a second dose at roughly 12 weeks. Samples from vaccinated people were obtained from the UK trials COV001 and COV002, which included a single-blind randomized controlled phase 2/3 trial of AZD1222 (ChAdOx1 nCoV-19) in healthy adults. For TCRbeta chain sequencing, PBMC samples were collected from trial participants at day 0 and at day 28 after the second dose. This clone has a single count. Its recognized antigen is unknown. Base quality data are lacking; no much larger clone is found one base away.

The CDR3 regions of human TCRbeta chains were analyzed by immunosequencing. The published analysis was carried out like this. Repertoire TCRs were checked for matches against a reference library of SARS-CoV-2-specific TCRs that had been generated using the MIRA antigen-specificity platform. Breadth was defined as the fraction of unique TCRs that were SARS-CoV-2-associated, and depth was defined as the fraction of total T cells that were SARS-CoV-2-associated. Using the MIRA data, every spike-specific TCR was mapped to the spike region that the TCR reacted to and assigned to either a CD4 or a CD8 class. Log10-transformed breadth and depth values were compared by one-way ANOVA with Sidak's multiple comparisons tests. The clones in this table, taken by TCRdb from immuneACCESS, are in-frame only. Not every clone is retained; where verified, under half of the shortfall comes from an unresolved V gene, and the cause of the rest is unknown. The DNA was the basis for D and trimming; V, J and clone size are from that table. The sample table holds 200,000 or so clones, of which 93% were seen once. Over 0.95% of the sample is taken by the ten largest.

The chain couples TRBV7-8 to TRBJ1-1; the D gene cannot be named for sure. The clonotype originates from an adult who received the AZD1222 COVID-19 vaccine. The sample here was peripheral blood, taken 28 days after the second AZD1222 dose. This receptor has the CDR3 CASGIGGRMNTEAFF. The sequenced DNA: TGTGCCAGCGGGATAGGTGGGCGGATGAACACTGAAGCTTTCTTT.